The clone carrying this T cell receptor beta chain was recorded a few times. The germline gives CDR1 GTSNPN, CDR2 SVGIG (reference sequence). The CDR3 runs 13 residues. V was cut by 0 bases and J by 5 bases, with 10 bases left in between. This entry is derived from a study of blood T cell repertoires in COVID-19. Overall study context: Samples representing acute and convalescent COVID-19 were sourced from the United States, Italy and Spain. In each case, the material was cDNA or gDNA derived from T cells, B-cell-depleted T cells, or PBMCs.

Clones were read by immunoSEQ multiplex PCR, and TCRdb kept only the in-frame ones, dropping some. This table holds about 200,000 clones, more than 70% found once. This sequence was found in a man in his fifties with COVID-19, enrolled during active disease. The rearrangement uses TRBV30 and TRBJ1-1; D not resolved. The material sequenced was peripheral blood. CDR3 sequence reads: CAWSVVRRTEAFF. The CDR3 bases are TGTGCCTGGAGTGTAGTACGCCGGACTGAAGCTTTCTTT.